Listed below are T cell receptor beta chains from one sample, sequenced in a study of immune heterogeneity within non-small cell lung tumors. TCRdb reanalysed the multiplex PCR reads using MiXCR and keeps one entry per CDR3 protein. The table has some 3,300 distinct CDR3 sequences, 27% seen once. Sequencing was carried out using lung tumor tissue. These receptors came from a man in his sixties with non-small cell lung cancer. Both conserved end residues are part of each CDR3. A D gene is named only where the DNA matches it firmly. Not every row has a clone size; where given, it reads once, few, many or a size class.

V gene	D gene	clone size	J gene	CDR3 protein	CDR3 DNA
TRBV7-2	-	few	TRBJ2-1	CASSRTWSGNEQFF	TGTGCCAGCAGTCGCACCTGGTCGGGCAATGAGCAGTTCTTC
TRBV6-1	-	medium-sized	TRBJ1-5	CASSEMGAQPQHF	TGTGCCAGCAGTGAAATGGGGGCTCAGCCCCAGCATTTT
TRBV7-2	TRBD2	medium-sized	TRBJ2-1	CASSLGSGRNNEQFF	TGTGCCAGCAGCTTAGGTAGCGGGAGGAACAATGAGCAGTTCTTC
TRBV6-1	TRBD1	large	TRBJ2-7	CASSEGDRGLGIYEQYF	TGTGCCAGCAGTGAGGGGGACAGGGGGCTGGGGATCTACGAGCAGTACTTC
TRBV5-1	-	-	TRBJ2-3	CASSPGTRDTQYF	TGCGCCAGCAGCCCCGGGACCAGAGATACGCAGTATTTT
TRBV12-3/TRBV12-4	-	large	TRBJ2-1	CASGGSSYNEQFF	TGTGCCAGCGGAGGGAGCTCCTACAATGAGCAGTTCTTC
TRBV19	-	large	TRBJ1-5	CASNLQGNQPQHF	TGTGCCAGTAATTTGCAGGGCAATCAGCCCCAGCATTTT
TRBV18	-	-	TRBJ2-7	CASSPGCNWRDEQYF	TGTGCCAGCTCACCCGGATGTAATTGGCGGGACGAGCAGTACTTC
TRBV7-3	-	medium-sized	TRBJ2-7	CASSPGPVAEQYF	TGTGCCAGCTCCCCGGGACCAGTTGCTGAGCAGTACTTC
TRBV14	-	few	TRBJ2-2	CASSPVSFGELFF	TGTGCCAGCAGCCCAGTGTCGTTCGGGGAGCTGTTTTTT
TRBV28	-	-	TRBJ2-2	CASSSPGGGGQLFF	TGTGCCAGCAGTTCCCCCGGGGGTGGAGGGCAGCTGTTTTTT
TRBV4-1	TRBD2	few	TRBJ2-1	CASSQDWASGRNEQFF	TGCGCCAGCAGCCAAGATTGGGCTAGCGGGAGGAATGAGCAGTTCTTC
TRBV28	-	-	TRBJ2-1	CASSSAGVQFF	TGTGCCAGCAGCTCGGCGGGTGTGCAGTTCTTC
TRBV29-1	-	medium-sized	TRBJ1-2	CSVRGTANYGYTF	TGCAGCGTCAGAGGGACCGCTAACTATGGCTACACCTTC
TRBV19	TRBD1	-	TRBJ2-3	CASGTGEADTQYF	TGTGCCAGTGGGACAGGGGAAGCAGATACGCAGTATTTT
TRBV19	-	medium-sized	TRBJ1-2	CASRPEGRYGYTF	TGTGCCAGTAGGCCTGAGGGGCGCTATGGCTACACCTTC
TRBV12-3/TRBV12-4	TRBD2	-	TRBJ2-1	CAGSLLAGDEQFF	TGTGCCGGCAGTTTACTAGCGGGAGATGAGCAGTTCTTC
TRBV6-1	-	few	TRBJ1-1	CASSTGGGTEAFF	TGTGCCAGCAGTACGGGGGGTGGCACTGAAGCTTTCTTT
TRBV20-1	TRBD2	-	TRBJ2-5	CSARAPLAGRRTQYF	TGCAGTGCTAGAGCGCCCCTAGCGGGGCGCCGGACCCAGTACTTC
TRBV7-8	TRBD2	-	TRBJ2-1	CVSSLAGLAGDTEQFF	TGTGTCAGCAGCTTAGCGGGTCTAGCGGGAGATACTGAGCAGTTCTTC
TRBV28	-	medium-sized	TRBJ2-7	CASSSLRTEIYEQYF	TGTGCCAGCAGTTCCCTCCGGACAGAGATCTACGAGCAGTACTTC
TRBV27	-	medium-sized	TRBJ1-2	CASSLSGTFYGYTF	TGTGCCAGCAGTTTATCAGGGACCTTCTATGGCTACACCTTC